This T cell receptor (beta chain) was captured in a study of T-cell memory formation after mild COVID-19. From 5'RACE with constant-segment primers came TCR alpha and TCR beta cDNA libraries that carried sample barcodes and UMIs. TCRdb re-derived calls from the 5' RACE reads in MiXCR, one entry per CDR3 protein. The sample holds 450,000 or so distinct CDR3 sequences; around 25% are singletons and the top ten take approximately 12%. This clonotype was seen a few times. Germline values: CDR1 SGHRS, CDR2 YFSETQ. The CDR3 totals 14 residues. Trimming shortened V by 4 bases and J by 2 bases, and 13 bases separated the two germline ends.

This chain connects TRBV5-1 to TRBJ2-7; D might be TRBD2 (5 bases). Material: PBMCs or a T cell subset sorted from them (not recorded which). The clonotype was recovered from an adult woman who had mild COVID-19 (a few samples of this study predate the infection). Cell type and time point are not known. The CDR3: CASSALDSAYEQYF. CDR3 in DNA: TGCGCCAGCAGCGCACTAGATTCCGCCTACGAGCAGTACTTC.